The rows below give T cell receptor beta chains drawn from one sample of a study of T-cell memory formation after mild COVID-19. In TCRdb, the 5' RACE reads were re-called with MiXCR into one record per CDR3 protein. The sample shows about 190,000 distinct CDR3 sequences, approximately 20% of them seen only once. The sample taken for sequencing was PBMCs or a T cell subset sorted from them (not recorded which). The receptors here all came from an adult woman who had mild COVID-19 (a few samples of this study predate the infection). Cell type and time point are not known. Both conserved end residues are part of each CDR3. The order of the fields is J gene, V gene, clone size, D gene, CDR3 protein, CDR3 DNA. A D gene is named only where the DNA matches it firmly. Not all rows give a size; the values are once, few, many and, for expanded clones, a class.

J: TRBJ2-6
V: TRBV5-1
size: .
D: .
CDR3: CASVSGANVLTF
DNA: TGCGCCAGCGTCTCTGGGGCCAACGTCCTGACTTTC

J: TRBJ2-1
V: TRBV7-2
size: .
D: TRBD1
CDR3: CASSSPGQYNEQFF
DNA: TGTGCCAGCAGCTCACCGGGACAGTACAATGAGCAGTTCTTC

J: TRBJ2-2
V: TRBV12-3/TRBV12-4
size: few
D: .
CDR3: CASSMKSWTGELFF
DNA: TGTGCCAGCAGTATGAAATCTTGGACCGGGGAGCTGTTTTTT

J: TRBJ1-1
V: TRBV3-1
size: few
D: .
CDR3: CASSRGGDFTEAFF
DNA: TGTGCCAGCAGTAGGGGAGGGGACTTCACTGAAGCTTTCTTT

J: TRBJ1-1
V: TRBV18
size: .
D: .
CDR3: CASSEQRNTEAFF
DNA: TGTGCCAGCTCAGAACAGCGGAACACTGAAGCTTTCTTT

J: TRBJ2-1
V: TRBV5-6
size: many
D: TRBD2
CDR3: CASRRPISGRGTNEQFF
DNA: TGTGCCAGCAGACGACCTATTAGCGGGCGAGGAACAAATGAGCAGTTCTTC

J: TRBJ2-2
V: TRBV4-3
size: many
D: .
CDR3: CASSQDPGQGLGELFF
DNA: TGCGCCAGCAGCCAAGATCCGGGGCAGGGCCTCGGGGAGCTGTTTTTT

J: TRBJ1-2
V: TRBV12-5
size: .
D: .
CDR3: CASGLGDYGYTF
DNA: TGTGCTAGTGGTTTGGGGGACTATGGCTACACCTTC

J: TRBJ2-7
V: TRBV12-3/TRBV12-4
size: many
D: .
CDR3: CASSFGQNYEQYF
DNA: TGTGCCAGCAGTTTCGGACAGAACTACGAGCAGTACTTC

J: TRBJ2-3
V: TRBV25-1
size: .
D: .
CDR3: CASSAEVTSTDTQYF
DNA: TGTGCCAGCAGCGCGGAGGTAACTAGCACAGATACGCAGTATTTT

J: TRBJ2-3
V: TRBV5-1
size: .
D: TRBD2
CDR3: CASREGLAGDTQYF
DNA: TGCGCCAGCAGGGAGGGACTAGCAGGTGATACGCAGTATTTT

J: TRBJ2-2
V: TRBV29-1
size: few
D: TRBD2
CDR3: CSVAGGAAGELFF
DNA: TGCAGCGTGGCGGGGGGGGCGGCCGGGGAGCTGTTTTTT

J: TRBJ1-2
V: TRBV12-3/TRBV12-4
size: few
D: TRBD1
CDR3: CASSLAPTGGHYGYTF
DNA: TGTGCCAGCAGTTTAGCGCCGACAGGGGGTCACTATGGCTACACCTTC

J: TRBJ2-3
V: TRBV4-3
size: .
D: .
CDR3: CASSQAEEWGGTQYF
DNA: TGCGCCAGCAGCCAAGCCGAGGAATGGGGAGGTACGCAGTATTTT

J: TRBJ1-2
V: TRBV12-3/TRBV12-4
size: few
D: TRBD1
CDR3: CASSSGQGSYGYTF
DNA: TGTGCCAGCAGCTCGGGACAGGGGAGCTATGGCTACACCTTC

J: TRBJ1-2
V: TRBV12-3/TRBV12-4
size: .
D: .
CDR3: CASSLRRGDGYTF
DNA: TGTGCCAGCAGTTTAAGAAGGGGGGATGGCTACACCTTC

J: TRBJ1-2
V: TRBV5-1
size: few
D: .
CDR3: CASSNRAPYGYTF
DNA: TGCGCCAGCAGTAACAGAGCCCCCTATGGCTACACCTTC

J: TRBJ2-2
V: TRBV2
size: few
D: TRBD1
CDR3: CASSGDRGFGGELFF
DNA: TGTGCCAGCAGTGGCGACAGGGGTTTTGGCGGGGAGCTGTTTTTT

J: TRBJ1-5
V: TRBV29-1
size: .
D: .
CDR3: CSAGDGNQPQHF
DNA: TGCAGCGCCGGGGACGGCAATCAGCCCCAGCATTTT

J: TRBJ1-1
V: TRBV29-1
size: .
D: .
CDR3: CSGRSYTEAFF
DNA: TGCAGCGGCAGATCCTACACTGAAGCTTTCTTT

J: TRBJ2-4
V: TRBV7-2
size: .
D: .
CDR3: CASSLERGVKNIQYF
DNA: TGTGCCAGCAGCTTAGAGAGGGGAGTCAAAAACATTCAGTACTTC

J: TRBJ2-1
V: TRBV4-1
size: .
D: .
CDR3: CASSQDWRGFGGNEQFF
DNA: TGCGCCAGCAGCCAAGACTGGCGGGGATTTGGGGGTAATGAGCAGTTCTTC

J: TRBJ2-3
V: TRBV6-5
size: .
D: TRBD2
CDR3: CASSRLASTDTQYF
DNA: TGTGCCAGCAGTAGACTAGCAAGCACAGATACGCAGTATTTT

J: TRBJ2-3
V: TRBV7-9
size: few
D: TRBD2
CDR3: CASSLIGLATDTQYF
DNA: TGTGCCAGCAGCTTAATCGGACTAGCGACAGATACGCAGTATTTT

J: TRBJ2-7
V: TRBV6-5
size: .
D: TRBD1
CDR3: CASSYSRTGHYEQYF
DNA: TGTGCCAGCAGTTACTCGCGGACAGGCCACTACGAGCAGTACTTC

J: TRBJ1-5
V: TRBV20-1
size: .
D: .
CDR3: CSATSGLGSNQPQHF
DNA: TGCAGTGCTACTTCGGGGTTAGGGAGCAATCAGCCCCAGCATTTT

J: TRBJ1-1
V: TRBV7-2
size: .
D: TRBD1
CDR3: CASSYRDRLEAFF
DNA: TGTGCCAGCAGCTACCGGGACAGGCTCGAGGCTTTCTTT

J: TRBJ1-2
V: TRBV2
size: .
D: TRBD1
CDR3: CAIQTGGATGANYGYTF
DNA: TGTGCCATACAAACAGGGGGCGCGACTGGGGCCAACTATGGCTACACCTTC

J: TRBJ2-1
V: TRBV28
size: few
D: TRBD2
CDR3: CATQSGGALSYNEQFF
DNA: TGTGCCACCCAGAGCGGGGGCGCCCTCTCCTACAATGAGCAGTTCTTC

J: TRBJ2-7
V: TRBV25-1
size: .
D: .
CDR3: CASSADPWGREQYF
DNA: TGTGCCAGCAGTGCAGATCCCTGGGGTAGGGAGCAGTACTTC

J: TRBJ1-6
V: TRBV25-1
size: once
D: .
CDR3: CASIANHNSPLHF
DNA: TGTGCCAGCATCGCGAATCATAATTCACCCCTCCACTTT

J: TRBJ1-1
V: TRBV6-1
size: .
D: .
CDR3: CASTGTLLNTEAFF
DNA: TGTGCCAGCACTGGGACACTATTGAACACTGAAGCTTTCTTT

J: TRBJ1-2
V: TRBV6-6
size: .
D: TRBD1
CDR3: CASSWDRLPNYGYTF
DNA: TGTGCCAGCAGTTGGGACAGGCTCCCTAACTATGGCTACACCTTC

J: TRBJ2-2
V: TRBV5-1
size: .
D: .
CDR3: CASSLASSELFF
DNA: TGCGCCAGCAGCTTGGCCTCGTCGGAGCTGTTTTTT

J: TRBJ2-7
V: TRBV4-3
size: .
D: .
CDR3: CASSQGILYEQYF
DNA: TGCGCCAGCAGCCAGGGGATCCTCTACGAGCAGTACTTC

J: TRBJ1-1
V: TRBV2
size: few
D: .
CDR3: CASNLLFLGGTEAFF
DNA: TGTGCCAGCAACCTCCTCTTCCTTGGCGGAACTGAAGCTTTCTTT

J: TRBJ2-7
V: TRBV18
size: .
D: .
CDR3: CASSPLPDFYEQYF
DNA: TGTGCCAGCTCACCACTACCCGACTTCTACGAGCAGTACTTC